The T cell receptor (beta chain) described here comes from a study of identical twins (dated by TCRdb to between 2015 and 2016). Context from the whole study: TCR alpha and beta repertoires from monozygotic twins, unrelated adults of various ages and cord blood were deep-sequenced to test whether fetal clonotypes persist. To rule out contamination, replicate twin experiments were performed at different times with different library preparation protocols. On the study overall, not on this receptor specifically: Because the same donors could not be followed over many years, conclusions were based on cross-sectional statistical analysis. Invariant T cells such as MAIT and iNKT could partly confound zero-insertion analyses, though diverse VJ usage argued against this for most clonotypes. Abundant cord blood beta clonotypes had fewer insertions, young adult naive repertoires showed a similar but weaker trend, and memory repertoires showed no such trend. In beta out-of-frame sequences, excess twin sharing was weaker, because having fewer shared sequences lowered the signal-to-noise ratio. Out-of-frame TCR alpha sequences shared between twins showed an excess of low generation-probability sequences compared with coincidental sharing between unrelated individuals. In monozygotic twins, recombination models systematically underestimated out-of-frame TCR alpha sharing, but the models matched the sharing seen between unrelated individuals.

Only healthy Caucasian donors were included. Three pairs of female monozygotic twins, all aged about 18 to 30 years, made up the twin cohort. CD4+ and CD8+ T cell populations were isolated with positive isolation kits from Invitrogen. As regards this clonotype: Its antigen specificity is not known. Base-call qualities are not available, and no considerably larger clone is one nucleotide away.

From cysteine to phenylalanine, the CDR3 is 15 amino acids long. The CDR3 DNA has 45 bases and is translated from base 1. Based on the germline V gene, the CDR1 and CDR2 sequences are MRHNA and SNTAGT. Trimming removed 3 bases from V and 2 bases from J, leaving 11 bases between the germline ends. Libraries were made using 5' RACE. For sequencing, an Illumina HiSeq 2000 was employed. A universal primer binding site was introduced by template switching, and a unique molecular identifier was present in the final cDNA, enabling accurate counting of TCR cDNA molecules. Specific primers in the conserved constant-segment region were used to synthesize first-strand cDNA for the TCR alpha and beta chains. To control for contamination, every cDNA library was double barcoded, receiving both a SMART-Mk sample barcode and Illumina barcodes. TruSeq adapter sequences and Illumina sample barcodes were added in two successive PCR steps. TCR alpha and beta cDNA libraries were sequenced on the Illumina HiSeq platform with custom primers. The paper's processing steps were these. Raw reads were processed with MiGEC to extract unique molecular identifiers, and MiXCR was used to determine CDR3 positions. Recombination models were inferred per individual with the repgenHMM and IGoR tools using an EM algorithm. The tcR package in R was used for shared clonotype analysis, with sharing normalized by the product of cloneset sizes. To study raw recombination without the effects of thymic and clonal selection, out-of-frame nonproductive sequences were analyzed. TCRdb reworked the public reads: Q25 trimming with fastp, MiXCR clone assembly, productive beta chains retained. Rows with a matching CDR3 protein are joined into one entry that keeps the most common DNA and genes. What appears here as the V and J calls and clone size reflects TCRdb's work, not the paper's. The sample table holds some 500,000 distinct CDR3 sequences, of which roughly 21% were seen once. Under 0.95% of the sample belongs to the ten largest clones.

The sample was also reused in another study, on T cells expressing NK-cell markers. The second study also describes: About eight donors provided sorted CD3+CD56+NKG2C+, CD3+CD56+NKG2C- and CD3+CD56-NKG2C+ T-cell subsets, whose TCR beta-chain repertoires were profiled. Among the eight sequenced donors, seven were HCMV-seropositive and one was HCMV-seronegative. In several experiments an anti-gammadeltaTCR antibody was added to restrict sorting to alphabetaTCR-expressing T cells. In over 5 donors, the dominant CD3+CD56+NKG2C+ clonotypes were among the top 10 CD8+ clonotypes and accounted for roughly 1.0-7.5% of CD8+ T cells. Those dominant clonotypes were again the most abundant among CD3+CD56-NKG2C+ cells in a few donors, at 28.3-60.1%. Whether the expanded NKG2C-expressing T cell clones were specific for HCMV antigens was left unclear. The eight sequenced donors were randomly selected healthy volunteers, three men and five women. HCMV-specific IgG was detected in serum with a commercial ELISA kit to determine HCMV serostatus. MIGEC was used to demultiplex reads and group the reads by UMI, and MiTCR was used to assemble and quantify clonotypes. To exclude erroneous sequences, any TCR cDNA sequence not supported by at least two reads was discarded. Downstream repertoire analysis used the tcR package, and clonotypes were matched across fractions by CDR3 nucleotide sequence plus V segment. Antigen specificity was annotated against VDJdb with VDJmatch, allowing one amino acid substitution in CDR3.

The clonotype originates from a young woman in good health. Input material: CD4+ T cells sorted from blood. The V gene is TRBV6-4 and the J gene is TRBJ2-1; no D segment can be confidently identified. The DNA sequence is TGTGCCAGCAGTGAATCGTGGTCGACCTACAATGAGCAGTTCTTC. Its protein is CASSESWSTYNEQFF.